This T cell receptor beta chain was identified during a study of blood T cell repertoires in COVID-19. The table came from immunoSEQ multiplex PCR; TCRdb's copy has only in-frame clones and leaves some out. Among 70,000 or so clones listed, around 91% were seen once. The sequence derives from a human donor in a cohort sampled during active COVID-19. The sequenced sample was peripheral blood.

CDR3 in DNA: TGTGCCAGCCACTCTGGTTACTATGGCTACACCTTC. It specifies CASHSGYYGYTF. The chain carries TRBV28 and TRBJ1-2; no reliable D call. Germline V gene data show CDR1 as MDHEN and CDR2 as SYDVKM. Trimming took off 8 bases at V and 3 bases at J, with 10 bases between the two ends. The CDR3 loop spans 12 amino acids.